This TCR beta chain was profiled in a study of breast tumors, draining lymph nodes, adjacent tissues. MiXCR, applied by TCRdb to the multiplex PCR reads, yields one record per CDR3 protein. Of approximately 17,000 distinct CDR3 sequences listed, 45% are singletons. The CDR3 extends over 13 amino acids. Trimming left V 4 bases short and J 5 bases short, with 11 bases between. Germline lookup yields CDR1 KGHDR and CDR2 SFDVKD. This clonotype was sampled from a female donor with breast cancer. Some clones in this sample may be carry-over from other donors' samples. The chain recombines TRBV24-1 with TRBJ2-7, with a tentative D call TRBD1 (5 bases). Sequencing was carried out using tumor-adjacent breast tissue. The CDR3 here is CATSDQGAHEQYF. CDR3 DNA: TGTGCCACCAGTGACCAGGGTGCCCACGAGCAGTACTTC.